These 21 T cell receptor beta chains originate from one sample sequenced in a study of blood T cell repertoires in COVID-19 (dated by TCRdb to 2019 to 2021). Libraries were constructed by the immunoSEQ multiplex PCR assay. This is the immuneACCESS table as TCRdb keeps it, with only in-frame sequences that have V and J called. A part of the clones is gone; compared with another copy, unresolved V genes explain less than half, and the rest is unexplained. Within this sample are 250,000 or so clones, with about nine tenths of them counted one time only. Of the sample, roughly 2.5% is held by the ten largest clones. Material: peripheral blood. All receptors come from a woman aged 60-70 years with acute or convalescent COVID-19.

This chain joins TRBV6-1 and TRBJ2-5, with TRBD1 identical over 9 bases. This CDR3 is built from 13 residues. V shed 5 bases, J shed 6 bases, and the junction held 4 bases outside the gene matches. Germline values: CDR1 MNHNS, CDR2 SASEGT. The CDR3 region is CASSWDRVKTQYF. In DNA form, the CDR3 reads TGTGCCAGCAGTTGGGACAGGGTAAAGACCCAGTACTTC.

This clone was observed a few times. This chain uses TRBV5-1 with TRBJ2-2; 10 positions match TRBD1. Germline CDR1 SGHRS, CDR2 YFSETQ. J was trimmed by 7 bases and V by 1 base; bases with no gene match: 7. The CDR3 has 16 amino acids. CDR3 residues: CASSLLTGGYVGELFF. The CDR3 DNA is TGCGCCAGCAGCTTGCTGACAGGGGGCTATGTCGGGGAGCTGTTTTTT.

The chain has TRBV9 and TRBJ1-3; weak D call: TRBD1 (6 bases). V was clipped by 3 bases and J by 1 base, with 14 bases between them. The CDR3 contains 16 residues. CDR1 and CDR2 (germline): SGDLS, YYNGEE. This chain's CDR3 is CASSEQGGLSGNTIYF. The CDR3 nucleotides read TGTGCCAGCAGCGAACAGGGTGGGTTATCTGGAAACACCATATATTTT.

The chain couples TRBV2 to TRBJ2-2, with D possibly TRBD2 on 6 matching bases. This CDR3 is built from 15 residues. V shed 0 bases and J shed 5 bases, with 10 bases lying between them. The germline CDR1 and CDR2 sequences are SNHLY and FYNNEI. The CDR3 loop reads CASSEAGGGTGELFF. The CDR3 DNA reads TGTGCCAGCAGTGAAGCGGGAGGAGGAACCGGGGAGCTGTTTTTT. Full variable domain (missing parts from reference TRBV2 and TRBJ2-2): EPEVTQTPSHQVTQMGQEVILRCVPISNHLYFYWYRQILGQKVEFLVSFYNNEISEKSEIFDDQFSVERPDGSNFTLKIRSTKLEDSAMYFCASSEAGGGTGELFFGEGSRLTVL.

This clone has only one observation. This rearrangement joins TRBV7-8 to TRBJ2-7; D perhaps matches TRBD1 (6 bases). The V end was cut by 5 bases, the J end by 4 bases, with 9 bases between. CDR1 is SGHVS, CDR2 FQNEAQ, per germline. The CDR3 contains 12 residues. The CDR3 region has the DNA TGTGCCAGCAGCCAACAGGGTTACGAGCAGTACTTC. Protein product: CASSQQGYEQYF. Drawing the rest from reference TRBV7-8 and TRBJ2-7, the complete variable domain is GAGVSQSPRYKVAKRGQDVALRCDPISGHVSLFWYQQALGQGPEFLTYFQNEAQLDKSGLPSDRFFAERPEGSVSTLKIQRTQQEDSAVYLCASSQQGYEQYFGPGTRLTVT.

The gene calls are TRBV7-9 and TRBJ1-6; TRBD1 agrees at 7 bases. Looked up from germline, CDR1 is SEHNR and CDR2 is FQNEAQ (reference sequence). The CDR3 is 14 amino acids. The J segment lost 5 bases and the V segment lost 5 bases, leaving 3 bases of the junction unmatched. The CDR3 DNA is TGTGCCAGCAGCCAGGGACAGAATAATTCACCCCTCCACTTT. It codes for CASSQGQNNSPLHF.

The chain carries TRBV24-1 and TRBJ2-5, with D tentatively TRBD1 (5 bases). Germline V gene data show CDR1 as KGHDR and CDR2 as SFDVKD. V was cut by 0 bases and J by 4 bases, with 11 bases left in between. The CDR3 consists of 15 residues. CDR3 protein: CATSDLKGLGETQYF. The CDR3 nucleotides read TGTGCCACCAGTGATTTGAAGGGGCTTGGAGAGACCCAGTACTTC.

V usage is TRBV6-5 and J usage is TRBJ2-3; D perhaps matches TRBD2 (6 bases). Trimming cost V 11 bases and J 4 bases, with 16 bases left between them. This CDR3 is built from 13 residues. CDR1 and CDR2 (germline): MNHEY, SVGAGI. CDR3: CALGGGTPDTQYF. CDR3 nucleotides: TGTGCCCTTGGAGGCGGGACCCCAGATACGCAGTATTTT.

Concerning this clone itself: At one end, the junction sequence differs from germline, possibly due to a read error. The CDR3 DNA follows: TGTGCTAGCAGCTTAGAACAGGGGGCAGGATACGAGCAGTACTTC. Translated, it gives CASSLEQGAGYEQYF. The J gene is TRBJ2-7, the V gene TRBV7-7; 9 nucleotides line up with TRBD1. The CDR3 sequence is 15 residues long. The germline gives CDR1 SSHAT, CDR2 FNYEAQ (reference sequence).

The V gene is TRBV6-1, the J gene TRBJ2-7, with 9 bases fitting TRBD1. In germline, CDR1 is MNHNS, CDR2 SASEGT. V gave up 3 bases and J gave up 3 bases; unmatched junction bases: 6. The CDR3 totals 15 residues. The CDR3 DNA reads TGTGCCAGCAGTGATACAGGGGGCCCCATCTACGAGCAGTACTTC. Protein: CASSDTGGPIYEQYF.

The gene calls are TRBV29-1 and TRBJ1-2, with a tentative D call TRBD1 (5 bases). Per germline, CDR1 SQVTM and CDR2 ANQGSEA. V lost 4 bases and J 7 bases, leaving 16 bases between the germline ends. The CDR3 is 13 amino acids. The CDR3 spells CSVGIRVGSGYTF. CDR3 nucleotides: TGCAGCGTTGGAATCAGGGTTGGCTCTGGCTACACCTTC.

The gene calls are TRBV2 and TRBJ2-2, with 11 bases that match TRBD1. There are 15 residues in the CDR3. CDR1 is SNHLY, CDR2 FYNNEI, per germline. J gave up 4 bases and V 9 bases, and 7 bases lay outside the gene matches. The CDR3 spells CARKRTGGGTGELFF. CDR3 sequence (DNA): TGTGCCAGAAAACGGACAGGGGGCGGCACCGGGGAGCTGTTTTTT.

This clone was detected once. The rearrangement uses TRBV19 and TRBJ1-5; possible D gene TRBD1, 6 bases. The CDR3 is made up of 14 amino acids. V dropped 7 bases and J dropped 7 bases, with 17 bases sitting between them. Germline assignment: CDR1 LNHDA and CDR2 SQIVND (reference sequence). The CDR3 region has the DNA TGTGCCAGTACTGACGGGACATTCCGGCAGCCCCAGCATTTT. This translates into CASTDGTFRQPQHF.

This clone has a single count. The genes are TRBV12-5 and TRBJ1-1, with 7 bases fitting TRBD1. V lost 6 bases and J lost 1; bases outside the gene matches: 2. The CDR3 length is 13 residues. Germline V gives CDR1 LGHNT, CDR2 FRNRAP. The DNA for the CDR3 is TGTGCTAGTGGGGGACAGCCGAACACTGAAGCTTTCTTT. It encodes CASGGQPNTEAFF. Combining the CDR3 with reference TRBV12-5 and TRBJ1-1 gives the whole variable domain DARVTQTPRHKVTEMGQEVTMRCQPILGHNTVFWYRQTMMQGLELLAYFRNRAPLDDSGMPKDRFSAEMPDATLATLKIQPSEPRDSAVYFCASGGQPNTEAFFGQGTRLTVV.

This sequence joins TRBV28 and TRBJ1-5; 10 bases map to TRBD1. V gave up 3 bases and J gave up 11 bases; unmatched junction bases: 10. CDR1 MDHEN and CDR2 SYDVKM come from the germline V gene. The CDR3 runs to 15 residues. This CDR3 reads CASSFPGTGVEAQHF. CDR3 coding DNA: TGTGCCAGCAGTTTCCCTGGGACAGGGGTTGAGGCCCAGCATTTT.

The gene calls are TRBV11-2 and TRBJ2-1; tentatively, D is TRBD2 (5 bases). The V end was cut by 5 bases, the J end by 0 bases, with 17 bases between. Germline V gene data show CDR1 as SGHAT and CDR2 as FQNNGV. CDR3 length: 17 residues. CDR3 residues: CASSLASLASSYNEQFF. The CDR3 DNA reads TGTGCCAGCAGCCTAGCTAGTCTAGCCAGCTCCTACAATGAGCAGTTCTTC.

The chain is built from TRBV20-1 and TRBJ1-2; D not resolved. Per the germline V gene, CDR1 is DFQATT and CDR2 is SNEGSKA (reference sequence). The CDR3 runs 12 residues. Deletions cut 4 bases from V and 9 bases from J, with 15 bases between. CDR3 sequence reads: CSANDPPKSYTF. In DNA, the CDR3 is TGCAGTGCTAATGACCCTCCTAAGAGCTACACCTTC.

V gene TRBV18 combines with J gene TRBJ2-7; TRBD2 matches 7 bases. Germline CDR1 and CDR2: KGHSH and LQKENI. V dropped 1 base and J dropped 0; count of bases not matched to a gene: 3. This CDR3 is 15 amino acids long. DNA of the CDR3: TGTGCCAGCTCACCACTCGCGGGGGACTCCTACGAGCAGTACTTC. It yields the protein CASSPLAGDSYEQYF.

This chain links TRBV27 with TRBJ2-2; D is unclear. Germline V gene sequence: CDR1 MNHEY, CDR2 SMNVEV (reference sequence). Between the trimmed V and J ends, which lost 7 bases and 2 bases, there was a span of 17 bases. This CDR3 contains 16 residues. The CDR3: CASTSLGSINTGELFF. CDR3 DNA sequence: TGTGCCAGCACCTCATTGGGTAGCATAAACACCGGGGAGCTGTTTTTT.

The rearrangement uses TRBV11-2 and TRBJ2-1; D gene unclear. Germline V gene data show CDR1 as SGHAT and CDR2 as FQNNGV. CDR3 length: 16 amino acids. Trimming left V 3 bases short and J 7 bases short, with 19 bases between. The CDR3 bases are TGTGCCAGCAGCTTTATTCGCGAGGCCCTAAAGAATGAGCAGTTCTTC. It specifies CASSFIREALKNEQFF.

V usage is TRBV12-3 or TRBV12-4 and J usage is TRBJ2-7; 10 positions match TRBD1. The CDR3 extends over 13 amino acids. Trimming at V came to 7 bases and at J to 3 bases, leaving 3 bases not matched to a gene. This CDR3 reads CASIRTGGYEQYF. The CDR3 bases are TGTGCCAGCATTCGGACAGGGGGCTACGAGCAGTACTTC.